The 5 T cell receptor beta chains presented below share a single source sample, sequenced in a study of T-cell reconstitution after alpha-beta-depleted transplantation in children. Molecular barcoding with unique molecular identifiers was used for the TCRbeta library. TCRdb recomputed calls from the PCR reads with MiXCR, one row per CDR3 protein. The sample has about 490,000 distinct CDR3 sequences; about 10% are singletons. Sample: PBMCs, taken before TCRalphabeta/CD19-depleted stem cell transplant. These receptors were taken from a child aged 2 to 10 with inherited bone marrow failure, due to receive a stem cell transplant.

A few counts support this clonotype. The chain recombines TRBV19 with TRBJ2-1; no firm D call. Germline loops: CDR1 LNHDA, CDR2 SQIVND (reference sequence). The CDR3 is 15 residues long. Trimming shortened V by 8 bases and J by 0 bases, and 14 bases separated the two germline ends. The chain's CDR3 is CASSTWVSSYNEQFF. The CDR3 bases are TGTGCCAGTTCCACCTGGGTAAGCTCCTACAATGAGCAGTTCTTC. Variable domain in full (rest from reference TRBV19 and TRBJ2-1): DGGITQSPKYLFRKEGQNVTLSCEQNLNHDAMYWYRQDPGQGLRLIYYSQIVNDFQKGDIAEGYSVSREKKESFPLTVTSAQKNPTAFYLCASSTWVSSYNEQFFGPGTRLTVL.

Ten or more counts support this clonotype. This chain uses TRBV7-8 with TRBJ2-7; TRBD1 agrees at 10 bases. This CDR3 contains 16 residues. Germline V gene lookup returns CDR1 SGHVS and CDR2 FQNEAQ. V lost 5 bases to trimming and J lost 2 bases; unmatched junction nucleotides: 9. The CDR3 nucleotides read TGTGCCAGCAGCCCCCAGACAGGGGGCGATACCTACGAGCAGTACTTC. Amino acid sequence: CASSPQTGGDTYEQYF.

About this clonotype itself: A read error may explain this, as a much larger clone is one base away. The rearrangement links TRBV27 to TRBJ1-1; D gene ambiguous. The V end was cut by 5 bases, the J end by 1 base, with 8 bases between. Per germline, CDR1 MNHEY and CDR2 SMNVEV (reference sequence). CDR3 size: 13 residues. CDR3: CASSGRGNTEAFF. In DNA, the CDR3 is TGTGCCAGCAGTGGACGGGGGAACACTGAAGCTTTCTTT.

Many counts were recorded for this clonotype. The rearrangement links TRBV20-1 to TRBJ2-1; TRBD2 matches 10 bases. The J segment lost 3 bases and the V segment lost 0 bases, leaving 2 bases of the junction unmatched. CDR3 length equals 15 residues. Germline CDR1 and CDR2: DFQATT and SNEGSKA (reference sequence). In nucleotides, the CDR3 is TGCAGTGCTAGAGACTGGACTAGCGGCTACAATGAGCAGTTCTTC. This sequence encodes CSARDWTSGYNEQFF.

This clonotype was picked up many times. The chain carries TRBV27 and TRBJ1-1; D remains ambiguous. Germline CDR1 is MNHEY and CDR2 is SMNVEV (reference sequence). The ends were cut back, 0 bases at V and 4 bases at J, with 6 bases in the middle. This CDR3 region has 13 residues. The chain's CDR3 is CASSLSIATEAFF. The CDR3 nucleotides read TGTGCCAGCAGTTTATCGATTGCCACTGAAGCTTTCTTT.